Sequencing of this T cell receptor beta chain was carried out in a study of blood T cell repertoires in COVID-19. The data were produced by immunoSEQ multiplex PCR, yet TCRdb's version contains in-frame clones alone and is incomplete. This table holds some 42,000 clones, roughly nine tenths found once. V lost 4 bases and J lost 6, with 11 bases in between. Germline-derived CDR1 and CDR2 are SGHKS and YYEKEE (reference sequence). The CDR3 covers 13 residues. The sequence came from a man aged 50 or older with active COVID-19. This chain links TRBV5-5 with TRBJ2-1; D possibly corresponds to TRBD1 (5 bases). Sequencing input: peripheral blood. The CDR3 DNA is TGTGCCAGCAGCCCATCACAGGTCAATGAGCAGTTCTTC. It translates to CASSPSQVNEQFF.